Shown below are 13 T cell receptor beta chains from a single sample sequenced in a study of T cell repertoires in cytomegalovirus infection. From the reads, TCRdb called clonotypes with MiXCR, one entry per CDR3 protein. The table has roughly 310,000 distinct CDR3 sequences, roughly a sixth seen once; the top ten hold 9.5% to 15%. The specimen sequenced was PBMCs. Every receptor here comes from a human donor in good health (CMV status not recorded). Some clones in this sample may be carry-over from other donors' samples.

This clonotype has a handful of counts. V gene TRBV6-6 combines with J gene TRBJ1-1; D not resolved. The CDR3 contains 15 residues. Germline V gene lookup returns CDR1 MNHNY and CDR2 SVGAGI (reference sequence). V shed 2 bases and J shed 1 base, with 11 bases lying between them. Written as DNA, the CDR3 is TGTGCCAGCAGTTACGCCCCGATGGGGAACACTGAAGCTTTCTTT. As protein: CASSYAPMGNTEAFF.

This clonotype has just a few counts. This CDR3 is CASSYSWAPSTDTQYF. For the CDR3, the DNA is TGTGCCAGCAGTTATAGCTGGGCCCCTAGCACAGATACGCAGTATTTT. This sequence joins TRBV6-5 and TRBJ2-3; no definite D call. The V and J ends lost 3 bases and 0 bases respectively, with 13 bases between them. The CDR3 totals 16 residues. Germline V gene sequence: CDR1 MNHEY, CDR2 SVGAGI.

This clonotype has a count of ten or more. The rearrangement joins TRBV15 to TRBJ2-7; 11 bases fit TRBD1. CDR3 length equals 17 residues. Trimming took 1 base from V and 1 from J; bases not matched to a gene: 6. The germline CDR1 and CDR2 sequences are LNHNV and YYDKDF (reference sequence). The CDR3 protein is CATSRARDRGVSYEQYF. The CDR3 nucleotides read TGTGCCACCAGCAGAGCTCGGGACAGGGGGGTATCCTACGAGCAGTACTTC.

This clonotype showed up many times. The chain joins TRBV7-9 to TRBJ2-3, with 12 bases identical to TRBD2. J was trimmed by 1 base and V by 8 bases; bases with no gene match: 13. This CDR3 has 18 amino acids. Germline CDR1 and CDR2: SEHNR and FQNEAQ (reference sequence). CDR3 loop: CASSTRLAGGPGTDTQYF. CDR3 sequence (DNA): TGTGCCAGCTCGACTCGGCTAGCGGGGGGGCCGGGCACAGATACGCAGTATTTT.

The sample holds a few counts of this clonotype. The CDR3 nucleotides are TGTGCCAGTAGTATTGCTGGGACGGCTGAAGCTTTCTTT. This translates into CASSIAGTAEAFF. J is TRBJ1-1 and V is TRBV19; a possible D gene is TRBD1 (5 bases). The germline V gene encodes CDR1 LNHDA and CDR2 SQIVND (reference sequence). V was cut by 3 bases and J by 6 bases, with 11 bases left in between. This CDR3 spans 13 amino acids.

This rearrangement joins TRBV3-1 to TRBJ1-2, with D tentatively TRBD1 (5 bases). The V end lost 4 bases, the J end lost 7 bases, and 13 bases lay between the germline ends. This CDR3 is built from 13 residues. Germline CDR1 is LGHDT and CDR2 is YNNKEL (reference sequence). The CDR3 DNA reads as TGTGCCAGCAGCCGGGACGGCTACGGTGGCTACACCTTC. It is translated as CASSRDGYGGYTF.

This clonotype has a handful of counts. This chain connects TRBV6-1 to TRBJ2-7; no clear D. The CDR3 runs 14 residues. Germline loops: CDR1 MNHNS, CDR2 SASEGT. V was trimmed by 8 bases and J by 4 bases, leaving 18 bases between them. CDR3 in DNA: TGTGCCAGCTATACCTATCTTTCCTCTTACGAGCAGTACTTC. Translating gives CASYTYLSSYEQYF.

This clonotype was observed many times. The V call is TRBV28, the J call TRBJ2-5; D may match TRBD1 or TRBD2 (5 bases each). Per germline, CDR1 MDHEN and CDR2 SYDVKM. The CDR3 contains 14 residues. V lost 1 base, J lost 4 bases, and 10 bases lay in between. CDR3 sequence: CASSLLVRGETQYF. Written as DNA, the CDR3 is TGTGCCAGCAGTTTATTGGTGAGGGGAGAGACCCAGTACTTC.

This clonotype was observed once. This chain joins TRBV7-9 and TRBJ1-2; D is perhaps TRBD1 (6 bases). The CDR3 sequence is 14 residues long. The V end was cut by 5 bases, the J end by 5 bases, with 15 bases between. Per germline, CDR1 SEHNR and CDR2 FQNEAQ (reference sequence). CDR3 residues: CASSLQGKEYGYTF. The DNA of the CDR3 is TGTGCCAGCAGCCTACAGGGCAAGGAATATGGCTACACCTTC.

This clonotype appeared many times. The chain couples TRBV19 to TRBJ2-2, with D tentatively TRBD1 (6 bases). Germline assignment: CDR1 LNHDA and CDR2 SQIVND (reference sequence). This CDR3 has 14 residues. V was trimmed by 2 bases and J by 3 bases, leaving 7 bases between them. The DNA for the CDR3 is TGTGCCAGTAGTATAAGGACAGACACCGGGGAGCTGTTTTTT. It translates to CASSIRTDTGELFF.

The chain joins TRBV20-1 to TRBJ2-7; TRBD2 aligns across 7 bases. Trimming removed 4 bases from V and 6 bases from J; junction bases left unmatched: 9. The germline CDR1 and CDR2 sequences are DFQATT and SNEGSKA (reference sequence). The CDR3 consists of 13 residues. CDR3 in amino acids: CSATGGPAGEQYF. The CDR3, as DNA: TGCAGTGCTACGGGGGGTCCTGCCGGCGAGCAGTACTTC.

Ten or more counts support this clonotype. The rearrangement links TRBV28 to TRBJ1-1, with D tentatively TRBD1 (5 bases). This CDR3 is 14 amino acids long. V was cut by 6 bases and J by 7 bases, with 18 bases left in between. Germline values: CDR1 MDHEN, CDR2 SYDVKM. The CDR3 nucleotides read TGTGCCAGCAGGTTCCAGCTCCAGGGCCTTGAAGCTTTCTTT. Translation: CASRFQLQGLEAFF.

The table lists this clonotype with many counts. Here the CDR3 DNA reads TGTGCCAGCAGCTTTCGCCAGGCGGGGAATGAAAAACTGTTTTTT. The encoded protein is CASSFRQAGNEKLFF. The chain links TRBV7-2 to TRBJ1-4; the D is unclear. V was cut by 3 bases and J by 5 bases, with 13 bases left in between. Germline assignment: CDR1 SGHTA and CDR2 FQGNSA. The CDR3 extends over 15 amino acids.